These 27 T cell receptor beta chains originate from one sample sequenced in a study of blood T cell repertoires in COVID-19. TCRdb's table, derived via immunoSEQ multiplex PCR, lists solely in-frame clones and lacks some. The sample contains approximately 300,000 clones, under 90% of which appear only once. The sequenced material came from PBMCs or T cells enriched from blood (not recorded which). The receptors derive from a man in his thirties or forties who had recovered from COVID-19.

The chain recombines TRBV2 with TRBJ2-1; 9 bases match TRBD2. The trim removed 4 bases at V and 9 bases at J, leaving 13 bases unmatched. The CDR3 length is 16 residues. From germline, CDR1 is SNHLY and CDR2 FYNNEI. The CDR3 loop reads CASSGTSAPRGIEQFF. CDR3 DNA sequence: TGTGCCAGCAGTGGGACTAGCGCTCCCCGGGGGATTGAGCAGTTCTTC. The variable domain in full, with the rest retrieved from reference TRBV2 and TRBJ2-1, is EPEVTQTPSHQVTQMGQEVILRCVPISNHLYFYWYRQILGQKVEFLVSFYNNEISEKSEIFDDQFSVERPDGSNFTLKIRSTKLEDSAMYFCASSGTSAPRGIEQFFGPGTRLTVL.

The chain carries TRBV5-6 and TRBJ2-2, with TRBD1 matching over 8 bases. Germline trimming cut 2 bases from V and 4 bases from J; bases unmatched to any gene: 4. The CDR3 contains 15 residues. Germline V gene sequence: CDR1 SGHDT, CDR2 YYEEEE. CDR3 DNA: TGTGCCAGCAGCTTTGATACAGGGGGCACCGGGGAGCTGTTTTTT. Residues: CASSFDTGGTGELFF. Full variable domain (rest looked up from reference TRBV5-6 and TRBJ2-2): DAGVTQSPTHLIKTRGQQVTLRCSPKSGHDTVSWYQQALGQGPQFIFQYYEEEERQRGNFPDRFSGHQFPNYSSELNVNALLLGDSALYLCASSFDTGGTGELFFGEGSRLTVL.

V is TRBV24-1 and J is TRBJ1-2, with 7 bases identical to TRBD1. Germline V gene data show CDR1 as KGHDR and CDR2 as SFDVKD. J lost 11 bases, V lost 2 bases, and 10 bases had no gene match. The CDR3 spans 14 residues. The CDR3 DNA sequence: TGTGCCACCAGTGATTCGGACAGGTTTCTTTCGTACACCTTC. Its translation: CATSDSDRFLSYTF.

The chain uses TRBV4-1 and TRBJ1-2; no firm D call. From germline, CDR1 is MGHRA and CDR2 YSYEKL. V lost 4 bases and J 1 base, leaving 10 bases between the germline ends. The CDR3 length is 14 residues. DNA of the CDR3: TGCGCCAGCAGCCGTCAACAGAATAACTATGGCTACACCTTC. Translated: CASSRQQNNYGYTF.

The chain has TRBV18 and TRBJ2-3; 11 bases line up with TRBD2. This CDR3 has 15 amino acids. From germline, CDR1 is KGHSH and CDR2 LQKENI. With V trimmed by 6 bases and J by 0 bases, 2 bases remained unmatched. CDR3 DNA sequence: TGTGCCAGCTCGGGACTAGCGGCCAGCACAGATACGCAGTATTTT. Its translation is CASSGLAASTDTQYF.

The rearrangement joins TRBV10-1 to TRBJ2-3, with D possibly TRBD1 on 6 matching bases. V lost 3 bases to trimming and J lost 4 bases, with 17 bases between them. The germline V gene encodes CDR1 WNHNN and CDR2 SYGVQD (reference sequence). This CDR3 is 16 amino acids long. The CDR3, as DNA: TGCGCCAGCAGTGATCGTTCCGGAAAGGGGGCAGATACGCAGTATTTT. Protein product: CASSDRSGKGADTQYF.

This rearrangement joins TRBV30 to TRBJ1-1; no definite D call. The CDR3 spans 14 residues. Germline V CDR1 and CDR2: GTSNPN, SVGIG (reference sequence). The V end was cut by 2 bases, the J end by 1 base, with 11 bases between. CDR3 protein: CAWSPPISNTEAFF. In DNA, the CDR3 is TGTGCCTGGAGTCCCCCCATTTCGAACACTGAAGCTTTCTTT.

This clone came up a few times. The rearrangement uses TRBV11-2 and TRBJ2-5; 11 positions agree with TRBD2. Germline V CDR1 and CDR2: SGHAT, FQNNGV. This CDR3 region has 16 residues. The trim removed 1 base at V and 5 bases at J, leaving 6 bases unmatched. CDR3 DNA sequence: TGTGCCAGCAGCTTAGGCGGACTAGCGGGTTGGGAGACCCAGTACTTC. Encoded protein: CASSLGGLAGWETQYF.

The chain combines TRBV28 with TRBJ2-1, with D possibly TRBD2 on 6 matching bases. Looked up from germline, CDR1 is MDHEN and CDR2 is SYDVKM. CDR3 size: 14 residues. V was trimmed by 6 bases and J by 13 bases, leaving 22 bases between them. This CDR3 reads CASRPGPGLLLQFF. CDR3 nucleotide sequence: TGTGCCAGCAGACCTGGACCGGGACTCCTTCTTCAGTTCTTC.

This clone was counted once. The chain employs TRBV6-1 and TRBJ1-2, with D perhaps matching TRBD1 (5 bases). The germline V gene has CDR1 MNHNS and CDR2 SASEGT. The CDR3 covers 15 residues. V gave up 3 bases and J gave up 1 base, with 12 bases separating them. CDR3 amino acids: CASSEGGELNYGYTF. The CDR3 bases are TGTGCCAGCAGTGAGGGAGGGGAACTTAACTATGGCTACACCTTC.

The chain has TRBV6-5 and TRBJ2-1, with no clear D. CDR1 is MNHEY and CDR2 is SVGAGI in the germline V gene. Trimming stripped 5 bases from V and 9 bases from J, with 11 bases between. The CDR3 extends over 12 amino acids. The CDR3 sequence is CASSPPAAEQFF. The CDR3 nucleotides read TGTGCCAGCAGTCCACCGGCGGCTGAGCAGTTCTTC.

V usage is TRBV5-1 and J usage is TRBJ2-1, with a weak D call TRBD1 (6 bases). From germline, CDR1 is SGHRS and CDR2 YFSETQ. The CDR3 is 16 residues long. Trimming removed 0 bases at V and 5 bases at J, with 15 bases between. CDR3 sequence: CASSLADGTFNNEQFF. Here the CDR3 DNA reads TGCGCCAGCAGCTTGGCCGACGGGACATTTAACAATGAGCAGTTCTTC.

V usage is TRBV7-9 and J usage is TRBJ1-2, with 11 nucleotides matching TRBD1. Germline lookup yields CDR1 SEHNR and CDR2 FQNEAQ (reference sequence). J gave up 4 bases and V 5 bases, and 9 bases lay outside the gene matches. There are 16 residues in the CDR3. CDR3 DNA sequence: TGTGCCAGCAGCGCGAGGACAGGGGGCCGTGGCTATGGCTACACCTTC. The encoded protein is CASSARTGGRGYGYTF.

V and J are TRBV7-9 and TRBJ1-2; D ambiguous. The CDR3 length is 16 residues. Germline V CDR1 and CDR2: SEHNR, FQNEAQ (reference sequence). Trimming cost V 5 bases and J 4 bases, with 20 bases left between them. In DNA, the CDR3 is TGTGCCAGCAGCAAGGAGGACTCCAGCTGGGGCTATGGCTACACCTTC. Its translation: CASSKEDSSWGYGYTF.

The genes are TRBV20-1 and TRBJ2-5; weak D call: TRBD2 (6 bases). The CDR3 runs to 11 residues. V lost 5 bases to trimming and J lost 3 bases, with 7 bases between them. Germline V gene lookup returns CDR1 DFQATT and CDR2 SNEGSKA (reference sequence). CDR3 loop: CSAGEEETQYF. Here the CDR3 DNA reads TGCAGTGCTGGGGAGGAAGAGACCCAGTACTTC.

This chain links TRBV18 with TRBJ2-3; 10 positions agree with TRBD2. The CDR3 sequence is 16 residues long. Germline V CDR1 and CDR2: KGHSH, LQKENI. V lost 0 bases to trimming and J lost 4 bases; unmatched junction nucleotides: 4. This CDR3 reads CASSPPGLATPDTQYF. The CDR3 region has the DNA TGTGCCAGCTCACCACCGGGACTAGCGACCCCAGATACGCAGTATTTT.

The chain has TRBV7-9 and TRBJ2-1; TRBD2 might be the D (7 bases). This CDR3 spans 15 amino acids. V was shortened by 5 bases and J by 7 bases, with 18 bases between the two germline ends. Germline CDR1 SEHNR, CDR2 FQNEAQ (reference sequence). The CDR3 region is CASSKGGGDGNEQFF. CDR3 sequence (DNA): TGTGCCAGCAGCAAGGGCGGGGGCGACGGGAATGAGCAGTTCTTC.

The chain employs TRBV30 and TRBJ2-7; 7 bases map to TRBD1. J gave up 5 bases and V 2 bases, and 3 bases lay outside the gene matches. From germline, CDR1 is GTSNPN and CDR2 SVGIG (reference sequence). The CDR3 extends over 12 amino acids. The chain's CDR3 is CAWSPTGNEQYF. In DNA, the CDR3 is TGTGCCTGGAGTCCGACAGGGAACGAGCAGTACTTC.

The sample holds one count of this clone. The V and J genes are TRBV10-3 and TRBJ1-2; 10 bases agree with TRBD1. Germline V CDR1 and CDR2: ENHRY, SYGVKD. The CDR3 contains 16 residues. V lost 10 bases to trimming and J lost 0 bases; unmatched junction nucleotides: 11. In DNA, the CDR3 is TGTGCCACCTTCCTCGGACAGGGGGGATCTAACTATGGCTACACCTTC. Translating gives CATFLGQGGSNYGYTF.

The chain uses TRBV5-4 and TRBJ2-7; maybe TRBD1 (5 bases). Germline CDR1 and CDR2: SGHNT and YYREEE (reference sequence). The CDR3 has 13 residues. V was clipped by 6 bases and J by 4 bases, with 14 bases between them. CDR3: CASTQGMGYEQYF. The DNA of the CDR3 is TGTGCCAGCACTCAGGGTATGGGGTACGAGCAGTACTTC.

The chain recombines TRBV25-1 with TRBJ2-5; 9 bases map to TRBD1. V lost 2 bases and J lost 5; bases outside the gene matches: 9. The germline CDR1 and CDR2 sequences are MGHDK and SYGVNS. CDR3 size: 16 residues. The CDR3 region is CASSEPGTGMGETQYF. The CDR3 nucleotides read TGTGCCAGCAGTGAACCCGGGACAGGGATGGGGGAGACCCAGTACTTC.

This sequence joins TRBV21-1 and TRBJ1-2. TRBV21-1 is shown as a pseudogene. The CDR3 length is 14 residues. The CDR3 here is CASTPGLEHLGYTF. The CDR3, as DNA: TGTGCCAGCACCCCGGGTCTCGAACACCTTGGCTACACCTTC.

This clone was seen just once. The V call is TRBV19, the J call TRBJ2-7; 9 positions match TRBD1. Losses at the gene ends were 6 bases for V and 4 bases for J; bases not matched to a gene: 10. The CDR3 sequence is 15 residues long. The germline V gene encodes CDR1 LNHDA and CDR2 SQIVND (reference sequence). For the CDR3, the DNA is TGTGCCAGTAGCCGATTGACAGGGGGTTATTACGAGCAGTACTTC. As protein: CASSRLTGGYYEQYF.

CDR3 sequence: CASSLDRGPYEQYF. CDR3 nucleotide sequence: TGCGCCAGCAGCTTGGACAGGGGGCCCTACGAGCAGTACTTC. The chain recombines TRBV5-1 with TRBJ2-7, with TRBD1 identical over 9 bases. The CDR3 totals 14 residues. Unmatched junction bases numbered 0, after V lost 0 bases and J lost 2 bases. Germline loops: CDR1 SGHRS, CDR2 YFSETQ.

V usage is TRBV14 and J usage is TRBJ1-4; 7 positions agree with TRBD1. This CDR3 is 15 amino acids long. Unmatched junction bases numbered 2, after V lost 4 bases and J lost 0 bases. CDR1 SGHDN and CDR2 FVKESK come from the germline V gene. CDR3 nucleotide sequence: TGTGCCAGCAGCCCAGACAGGGCAACTAATGAAAAACTGTTTTTT. It encodes CASSPDRATNEKLFF.

J is TRBJ2-7 and V is TRBV4-2; 7 nucleotides line up with TRBD1. In germline, CDR1 is LGHNA, CDR2 YNFKEQ. The CDR3 runs to 13 residues. V shed 6 bases, J shed 3 bases, and the junction held 5 bases outside the gene matches. The CDR3: CASRQTGVYEQYF. CDR3 sequence (DNA): TGTGCCAGCAGGCAAACAGGGGTCTACGAGCAGTACTTC.

The chain is built from TRBV21-1 and TRBJ2-7; TRBD2, the table's D call, was not compared with the DNA. TRBV21-1 constitutes a pseudogene. This CDR3 has 15 amino acids. Written as DNA, the CDR3 is TGTGCCAGCAGCAATGGAGGCTTTCCGCCCTACGAGCAGTACTTC. Residues: CASSNGGFPPYEQYF.